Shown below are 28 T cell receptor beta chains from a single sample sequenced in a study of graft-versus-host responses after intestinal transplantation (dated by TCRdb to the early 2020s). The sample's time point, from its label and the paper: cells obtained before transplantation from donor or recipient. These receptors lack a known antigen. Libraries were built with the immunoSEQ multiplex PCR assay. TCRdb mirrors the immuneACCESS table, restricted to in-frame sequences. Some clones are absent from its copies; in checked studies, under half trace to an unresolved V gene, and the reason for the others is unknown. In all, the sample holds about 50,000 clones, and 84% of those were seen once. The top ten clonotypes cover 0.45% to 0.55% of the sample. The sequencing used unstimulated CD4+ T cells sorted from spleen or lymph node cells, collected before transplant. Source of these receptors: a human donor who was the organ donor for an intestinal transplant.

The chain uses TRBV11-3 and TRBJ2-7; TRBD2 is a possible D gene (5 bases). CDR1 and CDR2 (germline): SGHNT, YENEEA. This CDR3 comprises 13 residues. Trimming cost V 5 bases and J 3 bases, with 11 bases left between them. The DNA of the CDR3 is TGTGCCAGCAGCCCAGACGGACTCTACGAGCAGTACTTC. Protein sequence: CASSPDGLYEQYF.

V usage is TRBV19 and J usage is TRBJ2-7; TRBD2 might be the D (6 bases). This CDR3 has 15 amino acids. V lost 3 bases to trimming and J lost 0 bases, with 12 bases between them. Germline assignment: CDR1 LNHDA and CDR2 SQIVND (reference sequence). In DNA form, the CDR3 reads TGTGCCAGTAGTATGGGACGGGGGAGCTCCTACGAGCAGTACTTC. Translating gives CASSMGRGSSYEQYF.

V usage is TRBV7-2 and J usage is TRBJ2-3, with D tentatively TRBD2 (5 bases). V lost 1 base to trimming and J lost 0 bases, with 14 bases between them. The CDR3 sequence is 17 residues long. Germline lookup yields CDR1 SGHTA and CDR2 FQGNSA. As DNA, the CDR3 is TGTGCCAGCAGCTTAGGGCTCGGGGTGACTAGCACAGATACGCAGTATTTT. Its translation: CASSLGLGVTSTDTQYF.

The DNA for the CDR3 is TGTGCCAGCAGTCGACAGGGGGCTTACACCGGGGAGCTGTTTTTT. This encodes CASSRQGAYTGELFF. This sequence joins TRBV6-5 and TRBJ2-2; 10 bases are a match to TRBD1. V was pared by 5 bases and J by 3 bases, with 3 bases of the junction left unmatched. Germline V gene lookup returns CDR1 MNHEY and CDR2 SVGAGI. The CDR3 extends over 15 amino acids.

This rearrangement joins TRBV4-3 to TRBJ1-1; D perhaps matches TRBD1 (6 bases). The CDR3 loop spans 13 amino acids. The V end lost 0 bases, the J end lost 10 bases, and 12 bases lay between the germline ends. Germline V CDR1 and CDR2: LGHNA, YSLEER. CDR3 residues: CASSQDLGAVAFF. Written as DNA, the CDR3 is TGCGCCAGCAGCCAAGATCTGGGGGCAGTAGCTTTCTTT.

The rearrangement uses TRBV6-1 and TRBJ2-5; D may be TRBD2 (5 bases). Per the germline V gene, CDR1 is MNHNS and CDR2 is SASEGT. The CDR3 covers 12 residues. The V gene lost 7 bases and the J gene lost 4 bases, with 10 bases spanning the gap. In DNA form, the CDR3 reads TGTGCCAGCAAGGAGGCGTTAGAGACCCAGTACTTC. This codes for CASKEALETQYF.

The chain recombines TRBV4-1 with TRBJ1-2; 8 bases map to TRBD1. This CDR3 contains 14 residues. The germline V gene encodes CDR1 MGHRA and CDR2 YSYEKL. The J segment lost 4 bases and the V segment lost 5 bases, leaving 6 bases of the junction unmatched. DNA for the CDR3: TGCGCCAGCAGCGCCACAGGGGGGCCCTATGGCTACACCTTC. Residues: CASSATGGPYGYTF.

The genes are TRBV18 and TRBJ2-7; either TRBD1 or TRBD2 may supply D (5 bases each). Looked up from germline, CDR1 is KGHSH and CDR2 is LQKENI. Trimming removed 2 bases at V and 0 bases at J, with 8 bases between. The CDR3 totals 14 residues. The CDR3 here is CASSPGTLSYEQYF. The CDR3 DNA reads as TGTGCCAGCTCACCAGGGACCCTCTCCTACGAGCAGTACTTC. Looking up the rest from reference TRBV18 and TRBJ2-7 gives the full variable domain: NAGVMQNPRHLVRRRGQEARLRCSPMKGHSHVYWYRQLPEEGLKFMVYLQKENIIDESGMPKERFSAEFPKEGPSILRIQQVVRGDSAAYFCASSPGTLSYEQYFGPGTRLTVT.

The CDR3 sequence: CASSIGGQIYEQYF. The CDR3 DNA sequence: TGTGCCAGTAGTATAGGGGGACAGATCTACGAGCAGTACTTC. The chain employs TRBV19 and TRBJ2-7; 7 bases are shared with TRBD1. The ends lost 1 base at V and 3 bases at J; junction bases unmatched: 3. This CDR3 spans 14 amino acids. Germline V lookup: CDR1 LNHDA, CDR2 SQIVND (reference sequence).

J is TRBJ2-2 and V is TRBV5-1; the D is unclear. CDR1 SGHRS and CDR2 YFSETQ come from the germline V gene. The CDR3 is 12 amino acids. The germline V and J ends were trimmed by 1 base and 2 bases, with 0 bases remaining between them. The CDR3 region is CASSLNTGELFF. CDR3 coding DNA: TGCGCCAGCAGCTTGAACACCGGGGAGCTGTTTTTT.

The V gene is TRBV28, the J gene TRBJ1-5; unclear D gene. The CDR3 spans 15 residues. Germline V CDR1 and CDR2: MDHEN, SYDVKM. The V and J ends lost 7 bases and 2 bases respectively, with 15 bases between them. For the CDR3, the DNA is TGTGCCAGCACCCCGCGGGTTAGGGGCAATCAGCCCCAGCATTTT. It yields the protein CASTPRVRGNQPQHF.

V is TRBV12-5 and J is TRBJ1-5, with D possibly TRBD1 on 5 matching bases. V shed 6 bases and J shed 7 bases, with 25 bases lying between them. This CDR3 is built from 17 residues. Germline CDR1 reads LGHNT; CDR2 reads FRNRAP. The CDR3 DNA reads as TGTGCTAGTGGGATCCCACCCGGGGACGGGGGGTTCCAGCCCCAGCATTTT. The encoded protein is CASGIPPGDGGFQPQHF.

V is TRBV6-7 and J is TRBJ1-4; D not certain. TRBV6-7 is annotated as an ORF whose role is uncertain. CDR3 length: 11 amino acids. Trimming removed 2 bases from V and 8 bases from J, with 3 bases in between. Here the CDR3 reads CASSYREKLFF. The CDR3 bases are TGTGCCAGCAGTTACAGGGAAAAACTGTTTTTT.

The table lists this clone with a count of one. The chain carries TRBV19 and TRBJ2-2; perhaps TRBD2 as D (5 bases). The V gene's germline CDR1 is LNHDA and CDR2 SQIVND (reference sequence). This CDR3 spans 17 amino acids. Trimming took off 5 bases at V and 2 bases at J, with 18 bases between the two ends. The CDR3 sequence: CASSLGLAGLNTGELFF. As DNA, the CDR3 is TGTGCCAGTAGTCTCGGGCTTGCGGGCCTAAACACCGGGGAGCTGTTTTTT.

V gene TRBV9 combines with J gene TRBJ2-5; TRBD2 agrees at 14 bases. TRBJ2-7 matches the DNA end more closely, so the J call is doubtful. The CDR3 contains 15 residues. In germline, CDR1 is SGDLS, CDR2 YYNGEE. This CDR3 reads CASSSTSGRAYEQYF. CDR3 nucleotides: TGTGCCAGCAGCTCGACTAGCGGGAGGGCCTACGAGCAGTACTTC.

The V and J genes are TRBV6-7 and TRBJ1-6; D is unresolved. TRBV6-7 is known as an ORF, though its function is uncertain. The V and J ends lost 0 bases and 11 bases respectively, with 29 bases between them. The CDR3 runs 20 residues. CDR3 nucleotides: TGTGCCAGCAGTTACTCCAGGAGACGTCCTTTCCCGCAGTGGGAAACACCCCTCCACTTT. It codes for CASSYSRRRPFPQWETPLHF.

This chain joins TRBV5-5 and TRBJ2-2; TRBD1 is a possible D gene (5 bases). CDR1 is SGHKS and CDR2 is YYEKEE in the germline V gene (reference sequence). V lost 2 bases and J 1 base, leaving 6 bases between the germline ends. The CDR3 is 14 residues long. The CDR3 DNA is TGTGCCAGCAGCTTCCAGGGGAACACCGGGGAGCTGTTTTTT. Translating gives CASSFQGNTGELFF. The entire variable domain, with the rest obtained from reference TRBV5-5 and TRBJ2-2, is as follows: DAGVTQSPTHLIKTRGQQVTLRCSPISGHKSVSWYQQVLGQGPQFIFQYYEKEERGRGNFPDRFSARQFPNYSSELNVNALLLGDSALYLCASSFQGNTGELFFGEGSRLTVL.

CDR3 DNA sequence: TGCAGTGTCCTTATAGCGGGTGAGCAGTTCTTC. It translates to CSVLIAGEQFF. This chain connects TRBV20-1 to TRBJ2-1, with 7 bases that match TRBD2. Germline values: CDR1 DFQATT, CDR2 SNEGSKA (reference sequence). The CDR3 is 11 amino acids. V shed 7 bases, J shed 9 bases, and the junction held 6 bases outside the gene matches.

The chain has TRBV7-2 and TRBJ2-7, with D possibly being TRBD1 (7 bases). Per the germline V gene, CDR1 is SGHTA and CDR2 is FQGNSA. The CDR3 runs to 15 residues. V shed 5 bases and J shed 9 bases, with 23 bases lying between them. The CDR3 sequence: CASSLLGPEGARQYF. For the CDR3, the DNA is TGTGCCAGCAGCCTCTTAGGCCCGGAGGGGGCGCGGCAGTACTTC.

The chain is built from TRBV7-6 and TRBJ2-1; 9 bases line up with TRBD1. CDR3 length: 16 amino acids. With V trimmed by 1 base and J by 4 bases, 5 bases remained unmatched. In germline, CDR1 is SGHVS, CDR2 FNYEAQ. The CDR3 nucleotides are TGTGCCAGCAGCTTAGGTGGGGGACAGGGTTACAATGAGCAGTTCTTC. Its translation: CASSLGGGQGYNEQFF.

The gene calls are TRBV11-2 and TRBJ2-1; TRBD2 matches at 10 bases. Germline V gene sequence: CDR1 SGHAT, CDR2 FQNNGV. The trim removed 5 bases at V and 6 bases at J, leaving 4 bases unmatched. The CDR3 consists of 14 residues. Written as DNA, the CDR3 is TGTGCCAGCAGCCCGAGCGGGAGGGCCAATGAGCAGTTCTTC. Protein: CASSPSGRANEQFF.

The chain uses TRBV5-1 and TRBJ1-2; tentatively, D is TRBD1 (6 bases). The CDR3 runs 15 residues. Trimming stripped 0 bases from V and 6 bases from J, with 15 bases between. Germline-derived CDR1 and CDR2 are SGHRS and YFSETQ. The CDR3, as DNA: TGCGCCAGCAGCTTGGGACAGGACGACCCGGATGGCTACACCTTC. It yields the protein CASSLGQDDPDGYTF.

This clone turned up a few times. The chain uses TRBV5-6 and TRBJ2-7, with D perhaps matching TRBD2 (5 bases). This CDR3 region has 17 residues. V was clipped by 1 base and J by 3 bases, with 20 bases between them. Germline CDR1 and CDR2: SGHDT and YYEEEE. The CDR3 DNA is TGTGCCAGCAGCTTGTACTCCGGAAAGAGGGCGGACTACGAGCAGTACTTC. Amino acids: CASSLYSGKRADYEQYF.

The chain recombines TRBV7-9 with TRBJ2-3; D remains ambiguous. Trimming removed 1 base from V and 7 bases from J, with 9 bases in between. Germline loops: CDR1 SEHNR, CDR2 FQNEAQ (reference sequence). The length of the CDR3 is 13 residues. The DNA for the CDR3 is TGTGCCAGCAGCTTAGGTTCCCTAAATACGCAGTATTTT. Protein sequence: CASSLGSLNTQYF. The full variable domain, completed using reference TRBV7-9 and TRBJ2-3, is DTGVSQNPRHKITKRGQNVTFRCDPISEHNRLYWYRQTLGQGPEFLTYFQNEAQLEKSRLLSDRFSAERPKGSFSTLEIQRTEQGDSAMYLCASSLGSLNTQYFGPGTRLTVL.

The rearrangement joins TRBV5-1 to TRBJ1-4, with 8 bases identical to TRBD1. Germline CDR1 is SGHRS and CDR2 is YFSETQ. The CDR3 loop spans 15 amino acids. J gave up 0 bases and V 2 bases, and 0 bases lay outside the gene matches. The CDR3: CASSLQGATNEKLFF. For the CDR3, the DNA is TGCGCCAGCAGCTTACAGGGGGCAACTAATGAAAAACTGTTTTTT.

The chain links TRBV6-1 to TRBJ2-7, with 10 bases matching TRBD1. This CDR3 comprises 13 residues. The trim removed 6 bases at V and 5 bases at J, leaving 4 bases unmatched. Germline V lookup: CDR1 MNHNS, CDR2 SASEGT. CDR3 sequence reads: CASSGQGVHEQYF. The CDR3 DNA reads TGTGCCAGCAGCGGACAGGGGGTACACGAGCAGTACTTC.

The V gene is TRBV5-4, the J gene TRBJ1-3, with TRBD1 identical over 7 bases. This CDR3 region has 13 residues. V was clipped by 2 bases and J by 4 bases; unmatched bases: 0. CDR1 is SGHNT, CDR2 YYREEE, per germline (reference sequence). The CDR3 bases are TGTGCCAGCAGCTTACAGGGGGGAAACACCATATATTTT. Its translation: CASSLQGGNTIYF.

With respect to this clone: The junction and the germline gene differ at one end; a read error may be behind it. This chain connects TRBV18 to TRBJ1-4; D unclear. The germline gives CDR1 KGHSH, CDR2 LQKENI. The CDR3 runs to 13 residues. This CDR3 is CAGSQRENEKLFF. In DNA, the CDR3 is TGTGCCGGCTCACAGAGGGAAAATGAAAAACTGTTTTTT.